Below are 7 T cell receptor beta chains sequenced from a single sample in a study of identifying expanded T cells in peripheral blood. TCRdb keeps only in-frame clones here, not all; method: immunoSEQ multiplex PCR. The repertoire holds more than 75,000 clones, with around 87% as singletons. The source material was blood. The receptors stem from a person aged 18-70 years in good health.

The chain has TRBV18 and TRBJ1-6, with TRBD1 as a possible D gene (6 bases). CDR3 length: 16 amino acids. Germline CDR1 and CDR2: KGHSH and LQKENI. Deletions cut 6 bases from V and 10 bases from J, with 22 bases between. The CDR3 DNA sequence: TGTGCCAGCTCTCTGAATATACAGGGAAGGAGGTCACCCCTCCACTTT. Residues: CASSLNIQGRRSPLHF.

This clone was picked up one time. The chain recombines TRBV6-1 with TRBJ1-5; the match to TRBD1 covers 9 bases. Germline CDR1 and CDR2: MNHNS and SASEGT. This CDR3 has 19 residues. V lost 0 bases and J lost 5; bases outside the gene matches: 14. The CDR3 nucleotides read TGTGCCAGCAGTGAAGCGGTCGGGACAGGGAGAGTAAGGGATCAGCCCCAGCATTTT. It yields the protein CASSEAVGTGRVRDQPQHF.

The chain employs TRBV6-5 and TRBJ1-3, with D hard to call. V lost 0 bases to trimming and J lost 0 bases, with 9 bases between them. This CDR3 region has 16 residues. Germline lookup yields CDR1 MNHEY and CDR2 SVGAGI. For the CDR3, the DNA is TGTGCCAGCAGTTACTCTAGCGAGAGCTCTGGAAACACCATATATTTT. As protein: CASSYSSESSGNTIYF.

In this sample, this clone turned up once. J is TRBJ1-3 and V is TRBV2, with D hard to call. The CDR3 consists of 13 residues. Germline V gives CDR1 SNHLY, CDR2 FYNNEI. Trimming cost V 2 bases and J 1 base, with 3 bases left between them. CDR3 amino acids: CASSESSGNTIYF. The CDR3 nucleotides read TGTGCCAGCAGTGAATCGTCTGGAAACACCATATATTTT.

Only a few counts were recorded for this clone. Within the sample, other DNA sequences also encode this same CDR3. The chain has TRBV30 and TRBJ1-5; D is undetermined. V was cut by 0 bases and J by 2 bases, with 5 bases left in between. The germline V gene has CDR1 GTSNPN and CDR2 SVGIG (reference sequence). The CDR3 covers 13 residues. The CDR3 is CAWSVRGNQPQHF. The CDR3 DNA follows: TGTGCCTGGAGTGTACGAGGCAATCAGCCCCAGCATTTT.

This clone has only one observation. This chain connects TRBV18 to TRBJ2-7; D is unresolved. The CDR3 sequence is 14 residues long. Germline CDR1 KGHSH, CDR2 LQKENI. Trimming cost V 2 bases and J 3 bases, with 11 bases left between them. The CDR3, as DNA: TGTGCCAGCTCACCAGAAGGACCATTCTACGAGCAGTACTTC. It yields the protein CASSPEGPFYEQYF.

The chain links TRBV30 to TRBJ2-2; D is unresolved. Germline V gene sequence: CDR1 GTSNPN, CDR2 SVGIG (reference sequence). Trimming removed 0 bases from V and 4 bases from J, with 15 bases in between. CDR3 size: 16 residues. CDR3 nucleotides: TGTGCCTGGAGTGTAAACGTTTGGGTACTCACCGGGGAGCTGTTTTTT. Its protein is CAWSVNVWVLTGELFF.